Each of the 12 T cell receptor beta chains below was sequenced from the same sample in a study of blood T cell repertoires in COVID-19. Method: immunoSEQ multiplex PCR; TCRdb's copy keeps in-frame clones and lacks some. The sample yields about 65,000 clones, roughly 92% seen once. Sequencing input: peripheral blood. These receptors were obtained from an older man with active COVID-19.

The rearrangement links TRBV9 to TRBJ2-7; 10 nucleotides match TRBD1. Germline V gene sequence: CDR1 SGDLS, CDR2 YYNGEE. The CDR3 sequence is 14 residues long. V was clipped by 4 bases and J by 3 bases; unmatched bases: 4. The CDR3 loop is CASSQGQGGYEQYF. CDR3 coding DNA: TGTGCCAGCAGCCAAGGACAGGGGGGCTACGAGCAGTACTTC.

This chain links TRBV6-5 with TRBJ1-2; the D gene is possibly TRBD1 (6 bases). The germline V gene encodes CDR1 MNHEY and CDR2 SVGAGI. V lost 6 bases to trimming and J lost 12 bases, with 20 bases between them. The CDR3 has 13 residues. CDR3 DNA sequence: TGTGCCAGCAGGCCCCCGAGGGCCAGGGGCCACACCTTC. Protein sequence: CASRPPRARGHTF.

The chain uses TRBV19 and TRBJ2-1; 12 nucleotides line up with TRBD1. The CDR3 length is 16 residues. V lost 6 bases to trimming and J lost 6 bases; unmatched junction nucleotides: 9. Germline V gene lookup returns CDR1 LNHDA and CDR2 SQIVND (reference sequence). The CDR3: CASSKTGTGGPNEQFF. In DNA form, the CDR3 reads TGTGCCAGTAGCAAAACCGGGACAGGGGGCCCCAATGAGCAGTTCTTC. Full variable domain (missing parts from reference TRBV19 and TRBJ2-1): DGGITQSPKYLFRKEGQNVTLSCEQNLNHDAMYWYRQDPGQGLRLIYYSQIVNDFQKGDIAEGYSVSREKKESFPLTVTSAQKNPTAFYLCASSKTGTGGPNEQFFGPGTRLTVL.

The chain employs TRBV7-3 and TRBJ1-2; D is perhaps TRBD1 (5 bases). The CDR3 totals 20 residues. Trimming cost V 5 bases and J 5 bases, with 33 bases left between them. Germline V gene lookup returns CDR1 SGHTA and CDR2 FQGTGA. CDR3 nucleotide sequence: TGTGCCAGCAGCCCTTCTTCCCGGGGGATTACAAGGGTATGGGAGTATGGCTACACCTTC. It yields the protein CASSPSSRGITRVWEYGYTF.

The chain is built from TRBV29-1 and TRBJ1-2, with D possibly being TRBD1 (5 bases). There are 12 residues in the CDR3. Trimming stripped 1 base from V and 8 bases from J, with 11 bases between. The germline V gene has CDR1 SQVTM and CDR2 ANQGSEA. In DNA, the CDR3 is TGCAGCGTTGAAGGTCAGGGAAGCGGCTACACCTTC. It translates to CSVEGQGSGYTF.

The rearrangement links TRBV2 to TRBJ1-5, with no clear D. CDR1 SNHLY and CDR2 FYNNEI come from the germline V gene. V dropped 3 bases and J dropped 5 bases, with 11 bases sitting between them. This CDR3 contains 14 residues. CDR3 residues: CASSESSVDQPQHF. CDR3 bases: TGTGCCAGCAGTGAGAGTAGCGTGGATCAGCCCCAGCATTTT.

This rearrangement joins TRBV19 to TRBJ2-7; D gene uncertain. V lost 9 bases, J lost 2 bases, and 14 bases lay in between. The CDR3 is 13 amino acids. CDR1 LNHDA and CDR2 SQIVND come from the germline V gene (reference sequence). The CDR3 DNA is TGTGCCAGCCCTCAGAGACGGGCCTACGAGCAGTACTTC. Translated, it gives CASPQRRAYEQYF.

The rearrangement links TRBV4-1 to TRBJ1-6; 7 nucleotides line up with TRBD1. Germline CDR1 and CDR2: MGHRA and YSYEKL. The CDR3 runs 17 residues. Unmatched junction bases numbered 15, after V lost 4 bases and J lost 9 bases. CDR3 sequence reads: CASSRQGGQGVTSPLHF. In DNA, the CDR3 is TGCGCCAGCAGCCGACAAGGGGGGCAGGGGGTGACTTCACCCCTCCACTTT.

The chain has TRBV2 and TRBJ1-2; 7 bases are shared with TRBD1. V shed 0 bases and J 4 bases; nucleotides not matched to a gene: 2. CDR3 size: 14 residues. Germline V gene data show CDR1 as SNHLY and CDR2 as FYNNEI. CDR3 coding DNA: TGTGCCAGCAGTGAAGCGACAGGGATCTATGGCTACACCTTC. It translates to CASSEATGIYGYTF.

V usage is TRBV28 and J usage is TRBJ2-7; D is unclear. The CDR3 spans 13 residues. The ends were cut back, 3 bases at V and 4 bases at J, with 10 bases in the middle. The germline gives CDR1 MDHEN, CDR2 SYDVKM. Here the CDR3 DNA reads TGTGCCAGCAGTTTTGCATCAGGTTACGAGCAGTACGTC. Protein product: CASSFASGYEQYV.

V gene TRBV5-1 combines with J gene TRBJ1-3; 8 bases are shared with TRBD1. The CDR3 covers 15 residues. Germline CDR1 reads SGHRS; CDR2 reads YFSETQ. The V and J ends lost 4 bases and 3 bases, in that order; junction bases with no gene match: 6. This chain's CDR3 is CASSIQQGVGNTIYF. CDR3 nucleotide sequence: TGCGCCAGCAGCATCCAACAGGGGGTTGGAAACACCATATATTTT.

This clone was seen only once. The CDR3 DNA follows: TGTGCCAGCAGCTTAGGACAGGTCCCAGATACGCAGTATTTT. Its protein product is CASSLGQVPDTQYF. This chain links TRBV7-2 with TRBJ2-3, with TRBD1 as a possible D gene (6 bases). Germline CDR1 is SGHTA and CDR2 is FQGNSA. Trimming took off 1 base at V and 4 bases at J, with 9 bases between the two ends. The CDR3 has 14 amino acids.